The rows below give T cell receptor beta chains drawn from one sample of a study of blood T cells in healthy people across ages. TCRdb re-derived calls from the 5' RACE reads in MiXCR, one entry per CDR3 protein. This table has 1.5 million to 2 million distinct CDR3 sequences, approximately 32% appearing once. The sequenced sample was blood. The receptor set was obtained from a woman aged 25 to 39 in good health. The CDR3 runs from the conserved cysteine through the conserved F or W. The D gene is left open where the match is weak. The listing skips clone size in some rows; elsewhere it reads once, few, many or a size class.

CDR3	DNA	size	D	J	V
CASSQGKGGLTDTQYF	TGCGCCAGCAGCCAAGGGAAGGGGGGTTTAACAGATACGCAGTATTTT	-	-	TRBJ2-3	TRBV4-3
CASSSVPGLAGGRNEQFF	TGTGCCAGCAGTTCCGTCCCGGGACTAGCGGGGGGGAGAAATGAGCAGTTCTTC	-	TRBD2	TRBJ2-1	TRBV12-3/TRBV12-4
CSVEGGGEGMGTDTQYF	TGCAGCGTTGAAGGAGGGGGAGAGGGGATGGGCACAGATACGCAGTATTTT	few	-	TRBJ2-3	TRBV29-1
CASSAPGTGWEKLFF	TGTGCCAGCAGCGCCCCGGGGACAGGGTGGGAAAAACTGTTTTTT	-	TRBD1	TRBJ1-4	TRBV7-2
CATAGGTWRYNEQFF	TGTGCCACCGCAGGAGGGACATGGCGGTACAATGAGCAGTTCTTC	-	-	TRBJ2-1	TRBV24-1
CASSPTSGQNEKLFF	TGTGCCAGCAGCCCAACCTCGGGGCAGAATGAAAAACTGTTTTTT	-	-	TRBJ1-4	TRBV4-2
CASSEGLAGWEQFF	TGTGCCAGCAGTGAGGGACTAGCGGGATGGGAGCAGTTCTTC	-	TRBD2	TRBJ2-1	TRBV6-1
CATSNGLAGVYEQYF	TGTGCCACCAGCAATGGACTAGCGGGAGTCTACGAGCAGTACTTC	few	TRBD2	TRBJ2-7	TRBV15
CASSFYPPLTGEVQETQYF	TGTGCCAGCAGCTTTTACCCACCCCTGACAGGGGAGGTCCAAGAGACCCAGTACTTC	-	TRBD1	TRBJ2-5	TRBV7-2
CASSLGGGITDTQYF	TGTGCCAGCAGCTTGGGCGGGGGAATCACAGATACGCAGTATTTT	-	TRBD2	TRBJ2-3	TRBV5-4
CASSLETRYEQYF	TGTGCCAGCAGTTTGGAGACAAGGTACGAGCAGTACTTC	-	-	TRBJ2-7	TRBV28
CASSSGIYNEQFF	TGTGCCAGCAGCTCCGGGATTTACAATGAGCAGTTCTTC	many	-	TRBJ2-1	TRBV2
CASSLGRNGQTARGEQYF	TGTGCCAGCAGCTTAGGCCGCAATGGACAGACGGCGCGGGGGGAGCAGTACTTC	-	-	TRBJ2-7	TRBV7-2
CASSEWGQNYEQYF	TGTGCCAGCAGTGAATGGGGACAGAATTACGAGCAGTACTTC	-	TRBD1	TRBJ2-7	TRBV6-1
CAGSNLAGSGDTQYF	TGTGCCGGCAGTAACCTAGCGGGAAGTGGAGATACGCAGTATTTT	-	TRBD2	TRBJ2-3	TRBV6-5
CASSRTGYEQFF	TGTGCCAGCAGCAGGACTGGATATGAGCAGTTCTTC	many	-	TRBJ2-1	TRBV7-9
CSADRLGGPFTDKQYF	TGCAGTGCTGACCGTTTGGGGGGGCCGTTCACAGATAAGCAGTATTTT	-	-	TRBJ2-3	TRBV20-1
CASSLERSGANVLTF	TGTGCCAGCAGCTTAGAGCGTTCCGGGGCCAACGTCCTGACTTTC	few	-	TRBJ2-6	TRBV11-2
CASSLIVVTGSYEQYF	TGTGCCAGCAGCTTAATTGTAGTGACAGGGTCCTACGAGCAGTACTTC	-	TRBD1	TRBJ2-7	TRBV7-9
CASRYTSGPYNEQFF	TGTGCCAGCCGATATACTAGCGGGCCCTACAATGAGCAGTTCTTC	few	TRBD2	TRBJ2-1	TRBV28
CASSFGPPGMHGYTF	TGTGCCAGCAGCTTTGGGCCCCCAGGGATGCATGGCTACACCTTC	-	-	TRBJ1-2	TRBV7-9
CASNHIDTQYF	TGTGCCAGCAATCACATCGATACGCAGTATTTT	-	-	TRBJ2-3	TRBV6-1
CATSRDLAEETQYF	TGTGCCACCAGCAGAGACCTAGCGGAAGAGACCCAGTACTTC	-	TRBD2	TRBJ2-5	TRBV15
CASSRTGIGYEQYF	TGTGCCAGCTCGCGGACAGGGATCGGGTACGAGCAGTACTTC	-	TRBD1	TRBJ2-7	TRBV18
CASSRTGQGSYNEQFF	TGTGCCAGCAGCCGCACGGGACAGGGTTCCTACAATGAGCAGTTCTTC	-	TRBD1	TRBJ2-1	TRBV7-9
CASSLKWDRAYEQYF	TGTGCCAGCAGTTTAAAATGGGACAGGGCCTACGAGCAGTACTTC	many	TRBD1	TRBJ2-7	TRBV27
CGSSPGGTGETQYF	TGTGGCAGCAGCCCTGGGGGGACAGGGGAGACCCAGTACTTC	-	TRBD1	TRBJ2-5	TRBV4-2
CSARHTKSSYEQYF	TGCAGTGCTAGACACACTAAGAGCTCCTACGAGCAGTACTTC	few	-	TRBJ2-7	TRBV20-1
CASSSDRGKQETQYF	TGTGCCAGCAGCTCGGACAGGGGGAAGCAAGAGACCCAGTACTTC	-	TRBD1	TRBJ2-5	TRBV7-2
CAISELGTELYEQYF	TGTGCCATCAGTGAGTTGGGGACAGAACTTTACGAGCAGTACTTC	few	TRBD1	TRBJ2-7	TRBV10-3
CASSVAGSPYEQYF	TGTGCCAGCAGCGTAGCGGGATCCCCCTACGAGCAGTACTTC	-	-	TRBJ2-7	TRBV9
CASSEAQGGYGYTF	TGTGCCAGCAGCGAGGCCCAGGGGGGCTATGGCTACACCTTC	-	TRBD1	TRBJ1-2	TRBV27
CASSRDRGHEAQYF	TGTGCCAGCAGCCGGGACAGGGGGCATGAGGCCCAGTACTTC	few	TRBD1	TRBJ2-7	TRBV6-5
CAISDKLAGANEQFF	TGTGCCATCAGTGATAAACTAGCGGGAGCCAATGAGCAGTTCTTC	few	TRBD2	TRBJ2-1	TRBV10-3
CASRVNREEGWNEQFF	TGTGCCAGCAGAGTGAACCGGGAGGAAGGTTGGAATGAGCAGTTCTTC	-	TRBD2	TRBJ2-1	TRBV4-2
CATSDDRSSTDTQYF	TGTGCCACCAGTGATGACAGATCCAGCACAGATACGCAGTATTTT	-	-	TRBJ2-3	TRBV24-1
CASSSSHGAYEQYF	TGTGCCAGCAGTTCAAGTCACGGGGCTTACGAGCAGTACTTC	-	-	TRBJ2-7	TRBV6-5
CASSARGYDGYTF	TGTGCCAGCAGCGCGAGGGGATACGATGGCTACACCTTC	few	-	TRBJ1-2	TRBV3-1
CSVELNTEAFF	TGCAGCGTTGAACTGAACACTGAAGCTTTCTTT	many	-	TRBJ1-1	TRBV29-1
CASSGTGGSEVWAKNIQYF	TGTGCCAGCAGTGGGACAGGGGGGTCCGAGGTATGGGCCAAAAACATTCAGTACTTC	-	TRBD1	TRBJ2-4	TRBV2
CASSDPGLKDEQYF	TGTGCCAGCAGTGACCCGGGGTTGAAAGACGAGCAGTACTTC	-	-	TRBJ2-7	TRBV2
CASYNRQGTSATEAFF	TGCGCCAGCTACAACCGACAGGGGACGTCCGCCACTGAAGCTTTCTTT	-	TRBD1	TRBJ1-1	TRBV10-2
CAILYTDDLHSPYEQYF	TGTGCCATCTTATACACTGACGACTTACATAGCCCCTACGAGCAGTACTTC	once	-	TRBJ2-7	TRBV10-3
CSAPDVPRSYEQYF	TGCAGTGCTCCGGATGTACCCCGCTCCTACGAGCAGTACTTC	few	-	TRBJ2-7	TRBV20-1
CASSFIAGSSYEQYF	TGTGCCAGCAGTTTCATAGCGGGGAGCTCCTACGAGCAGTACTTC	once	TRBD2	TRBJ2-7	TRBV6-5
CASSPGGPPVTEAFF	TGCGCCAGCAGCCCGGGCGGGCCTCCGGTGACTGAAGCTTTCTTT	-	-	TRBJ1-1	TRBV5-1
CRAASANQPQHF	TGCAGGGCAGCATCCGCTAATCAGCCCCAGCATTTT	-	-	TRBJ1-5	TRBV20-1
CASSQTQRGGTYEQYF	TGTGCCAGCAGCCAAACCCAGCGGGGCGGGACCTACGAGCAGTACTTC	-	TRBD2	TRBJ2-7	TRBV4-2
CASSVTGDLYNEQFF	TGTGCCAGCAGTGTAACAGGTGACCTATACAATGAGCAGTTCTTC	few	-	TRBJ2-1	TRBV28
CASSLDSRYNQPQHF	TGTGCCAGCAGTTTGGATTCCAGATATAATCAGCCCCAGCATTTT	-	-	TRBJ1-5	TRBV12-3/TRBV12-4
CSVSDWNEQFF	TGCAGCGTTAGCGATTGGAATGAGCAGTTCTTC	many	-	TRBJ2-1	TRBV29-1
CASSRTSGGKTSTDTQYF	TGTGCCAGCAGCCGAACTAGCGGGGGGAAAACTAGCACAGATACGCAGTATTTT	-	TRBD2	TRBJ2-3	TRBV6-1
CSGGDFSYEQYF	TGCAGCGGGGGGGACTTTTCCTACGAGCAGTACTTC	many	-	TRBJ2-7	TRBV29-1
CASSSSGGSYEQYF	TGTGCCAGCAGCTCGAGCGGGGGCTCCTACGAGCAGTACTTC	many	TRBD2	TRBJ2-7	TRBV7-3
CASTGPQGAYF	TGTGCCAGCACAGGGCCCCAAGGGGCGTACTTC	few	-	TRBJ2-7	TRBV27